These 23 T cell receptor beta chains share one sample of origin, sequenced in a study of T cell clones after liver transplantation. Here immunoSEQ multiplex PCR was the method, and the copy in TCRdb shows in-frame clones only, minus some. The data contain around 75,000 clones, around four fifths of them seen just once; the ten biggest clones take up 2.1%. Sequenced material: CD4+ T cells from blood, taken less than 50 months after liver transplant. Receptors originate from a human patient who received a liver transplant. Some of the T cells may derive from the graft donor.

This clone was observed a few times. The rearrangement links TRBV7-2 to TRBJ2-3; 9 nucleotides align to TRBD2. This CDR3 region has 15 residues. The V segment lost 4 bases and the J segment 4 bases; nucleotides outside the gene matches: 6. Germline CDR1 is SGHTA and CDR2 is FQGNSA. The CDR3 is CASSWRTSESDTQYF. For the CDR3, the DNA is TGTGCCAGCAGCTGGAGGACTAGCGAGTCAGATACGCAGTATTTT. The full variable domain, completed using reference TRBV7-2 and TRBJ2-3, is GAGVSQSPSNKVTEKGKDVELRCDPISGHTALYWYRQSLGQGLEFLIYFQGNSAPDKSGLPSDRFSAERTGGSVSTLTIQRTQQEDSAVYLCASSWRTSESDTQYFGPGTRLTVL.

This CDR3 is CSVEGTGQRVGGYTF. CDR3 coding DNA: TGCAGCGTTGAAGGGACAGGGCAGCGAGTGGGTGGCTACACCTTC. V and J are TRBV29-1 and TRBJ1-2; 8 nucleotides line up with TRBD1. This CDR3 has 15 amino acids. J lost 7 bases, V lost 1 base, and 11 bases had no gene match. Per germline, CDR1 SQVTM and CDR2 ANQGSEA.

This clone came up a few times. The CDR3 DNA reads as TGTGCCAGCAGCGTAGCTCCTACGGGACGGTTCTCTGGAAACACCATATATTTT. Residues: CASSVAPTGRFSGNTIYF. The rearrangement joins TRBV9 to TRBJ1-3; a weak D match, TRBD1 (5 bases). Trimming cost V 0 bases and J 0 bases, with 16 bases left between them. CDR1 is SGDLS and CDR2 is YYNGEE in the germline V gene. The CDR3 consists of 18 residues.

The V gene is TRBV2, the J gene TRBJ2-1; tentatively, D is TRBD2 (6 bases). Germline-derived CDR1 and CDR2 are SNHLY and FYNNEI. The CDR3 consists of 15 residues. Trimming took 0 bases from V and 6 from J, leaving 12 bases between them. The CDR3 DNA sequence: TGTGCCAGCAGTGAAGCGCGGGGCCGGGTCAATGAGCAGTTCTTC. It is translated as CASSEARGRVNEQFF.

The gene calls are TRBV19 and TRBJ2-5, with 14 bases aligning to TRBD2. Germline trimming cut 4 bases from V and 5 bases from J; bases unmatched to any gene: 9. The CDR3 is 17 amino acids. Germline V gene sequence: CDR1 LNHDA, CDR2 SQIVND (reference sequence). The CDR3 nucleotides are TGTGCCAGTAGTAGACTAGCGGGAGGGTACGAGGTCGAGACCCAGTACTTC. Residues: CASSRLAGGYEVETQYF.

The CDR3 bases are TGTGCCAGCAGCCAAAATAGCGCAAGCGGGGAGCTGTTTTTT. Residues: CASSQNSASGELFF. The gene calls are TRBV14 and TRBJ2-2; the D gene is possibly TRBD2 (5 bases). V was clipped by 2 bases and J by 7 bases, with 11 bases between them. The CDR3 contains 14 residues. Germline lookup yields CDR1 SGHDN and CDR2 FVKESK. Full variable domain (outside the CDR3, taken from reference TRBV14 and TRBJ2-2): EAGVTQFPSHSVIEKGQTVTLRCDPISGHDNLYWYRRVMGKEIKFLLHFVKESKQDESGMPNNRFLAERTGGTYSTLKVQPAELEDSGVYFCASSQNSASGELFFGEGSRLTVL.

This clone was counted only a few times. The CDR3 is CASLRMDTGELFF. The CDR3 coding sequence is TGCGCCAGCTTGAGGATGGACACCGGGGAGCTGTTTTTT. V gene TRBV10-2 combines with J gene TRBJ2-2; D ambiguous. Germline V gene sequence: CDR1 WSHSY, CDR2 SAAADI. Trimming stripped 8 bases from V and 3 bases from J, with 10 bases between. The CDR3 consists of 13 residues.

The chain uses TRBV6-6 and TRBJ1-6, with 8 bases identical to TRBD1. The CDR3 loop spans 14 amino acids. After removal of 7 bases from V and 10 bases from J, the junction contained 9 bases not matched to a gene. The germline V gene encodes CDR1 MNHNY and CDR2 SVGAGI (reference sequence). CDR3 nucleotide sequence: TGTGCCAGCACTAGACAGGGGCTGGAGTCACCCCTCCACTTT. It yields the protein CASTRQGLESPLHF.

The chain has TRBV7-6 and TRBJ1-1; unclear D gene. Looked up from germline, CDR1 is SGHVS and CDR2 is FNYEAQ. V dropped 5 bases and J dropped 1 base, with 14 bases sitting between them. This CDR3 spans 15 amino acids. CDR3 protein: CASSPGRTGNTEAFF. CDR3 DNA: TGTGCCAGCAGCCCTGGACGGACGGGGAACACTGAAGCTTTCTTT.

The V gene is TRBV19, the J gene TRBJ1-1; tentative D call: TRBD1 (5 bases). CDR3 size: 13 residues. The ends were cut back, 3 bases at V and 1 base at J, with 6 bases in the middle. The germline CDR1 and CDR2 sequences are LNHDA and SQIVND (reference sequence). Here the CDR3 DNA reads TGTGCCAGTAGTATGCAGGGGAACACTGAAGCTTTCTTT. Protein: CASSMQGNTEAFF. The full variable domain, in which reference TRBV19 and TRBJ1-1 provide the parts outside the CDR3, is DGGITQSPKYLFRKEGQNVTLSCEQNLNHDAMYWYRQDPGQGLRLIYYSQIVNDFQKGDIAEGYSVSREKKESFPLTVTSAQKNPTAFYLCASSMQGNTEAFFGQGTRLTVV.

A word on this clone: Other DNA sequences within the sample encode an identical CDR3. The chain combines TRBV15 with TRBJ1-2; D gene ambiguous. V was trimmed by 0 bases and J by 4 bases, leaving 6 bases between them. This CDR3 comprises 13 residues. Germline CDR1 is LNHNV and CDR2 is YYDKDF (reference sequence). For the CDR3, the DNA is TGTGCCACCAGCAGAGATAAGGCCTATGGCTACACCTTC. This gives the protein CATSRDKAYGYTF.

The rearrangement links TRBV6-5 to TRBJ2-2; 10 bases align to TRBD2. The CDR3 loop spans 15 amino acids. Germline-derived CDR1 and CDR2 are MNHEY and SVGAGI. V lost 6 bases, J lost 7 bases, and 8 bases stayed unmatched. The CDR3 DNA reads TGTGCCAGCAGGGAGCTAGCGGGAGATCACGGGGAGCTGTTTTTT. It codes for CASRELAGDHGELFF.

This chain uses TRBV28 with TRBJ1-2; D is undetermined. The CDR3 spans 14 residues. Trimming cost V 4 bases and J 4 bases, with 13 bases left between them. Germline lookup yields CDR1 MDHEN and CDR2 SYDVKM. The chain's CDR3 is CASSSGRSLYGYTF. The DNA for the CDR3 is TGTGCCAGCAGTTCTGGCAGGTCGCTCTATGGCTACACCTTC.

The chain combines TRBV2 with TRBJ2-3; 8 nucleotides match TRBD2. CDR3 length: 15 residues. The ends lost 4 bases at V and 0 bases at J; junction bases unmatched: 3. Germline values: CDR1 SNHLY, CDR2 FYNNEI. The CDR3 spells CASSAGGASTDTQYF. In DNA, the CDR3 is TGTGCCAGCAGTGCGGGGGGGGCTAGCACAGATACGCAGTATTTT.

This sequence joins TRBV19 and TRBJ2-3; tentative D call: TRBD2 (5 bases). Trimming removed 6 bases from V and 2 bases from J, with 9 bases in between. The V gene's germline CDR1 is LNHDA and CDR2 SQIVND (reference sequence). CDR3 size: 13 residues. The DNA of the CDR3 is TGTGCCAGTAGGGACTTCTCCACAGATACGCAGTATTTT. Residues: CASRDFSTDTQYF.

The gene calls are TRBV28 and TRBJ1-3; the D is unclear. Trimming took off 5 bases at V and 0 bases at J, with 8 bases between the two ends. Germline CDR1 MDHEN, CDR2 SYDVKM. CDR3 length equals 14 residues. The DNA of the CDR3 is TGTGCCAGCAGTCTTCCGGGCTCTGGAAACACCATATATTTT. Translating gives CASSLPGSGNTIYF.

V usage is TRBV12-5 and J usage is TRBJ1-1; D gene ambiguous. The CDR3 runs 14 residues. The germline CDR1 and CDR2 sequences are LGHNT and FRNRAP. V lost 3 bases and J lost 3, with 11 bases in between. CDR3 region: CASGLSPEYTEAFF. CDR3 DNA sequence: TGTGCTAGTGGTTTATCTCCGGAGTACACTGAAGCTTTCTTT.

This clone was observed a single time. The V call is TRBV28, the J call TRBJ1-5; TRBD1 is a possible D gene (5 bases). This CDR3 spans 17 amino acids. The V and J ends lost 5 bases and 2 bases respectively, with 19 bases between them. Germline V gene lookup returns CDR1 MDHEN and CDR2 SYDVKM. CDR3 amino acids: CASSTRGPGSGNQPQHF. The CDR3 region has the DNA TGTGCCAGCAGTACAAGGGGCCCGGGGAGCGGCAATCAGCCCCAGCATTTT.

This clone is a singleton in its sample. This chain connects TRBV18 to TRBJ1-1; D ambiguous. The germline V gene encodes CDR1 KGHSH and CDR2 LQKENI. The CDR3 runs to 14 residues. With 2 bases removed from V and 5 bases from J, the gap between germline ends came to 12 bases. CDR3 residues: CASSPGMLETEAFF. CDR3 DNA sequence: TGTGCCAGCTCACCAGGGATGTTGGAAACTGAAGCTTTCTTT.

The genes are TRBV7-9 and TRBJ1-4; D might be TRBD1 (6 bases). In germline, CDR1 is SEHNR, CDR2 FQNEAQ (reference sequence). Trimming took 4 bases from V and 8 from J, leaving 11 bases between them. CDR3 length: 13 residues. CDR3 amino acids: CASSYREGEKLFF. CDR3 nucleotides: TGTGCCAGCAGCTACAGGGAAGGGGAAAAACTGTTTTTT.

The rearrangement links TRBV4-2 to TRBJ2-5, with 11 bases identical to TRBD2. The CDR3 is 14 residues long. Germline V CDR1 and CDR2: LGHNA, YNFKEQ. Trimming took 3 bases from V and 5 from J; bases not matched to a gene: 2. The CDR3 loop reads CASSQGLADETQYF. The DNA for the CDR3 is TGTGCCAGCAGCCAGGGACTAGCGGACGAGACCCAGTACTTC.

This chain links TRBV7-2 with TRBJ1-2, with 12 bases aligning to TRBD1. The CDR3 extends over 16 amino acids. Unmatched junction bases numbered 12, after V lost 5 bases and J lost 8 bases. Germline-derived CDR1 and CDR2 are SGHTA and FQGNSA. The CDR3 loop reads CASSARTGQGAVGYTF. The CDR3 nucleotides read TGTGCCAGCAGCGCCCGTACGGGACAGGGGGCTGTGGGCTACACCTTC.

This chain uses TRBV5-6 with TRBJ1-1; D gene unclear. Per germline, CDR1 SGHDT and CDR2 YYEEEE. V was trimmed by 2 bases and J by 5 bases, leaving 13 bases between them. CDR3 length: 14 amino acids. CDR3 nucleotide sequence: TGTGCCAGCAGCTTTCCAGCAGGTGAGACTGAAGCTTTCTTT. Translated, it gives CASSFPAGETEAFF.